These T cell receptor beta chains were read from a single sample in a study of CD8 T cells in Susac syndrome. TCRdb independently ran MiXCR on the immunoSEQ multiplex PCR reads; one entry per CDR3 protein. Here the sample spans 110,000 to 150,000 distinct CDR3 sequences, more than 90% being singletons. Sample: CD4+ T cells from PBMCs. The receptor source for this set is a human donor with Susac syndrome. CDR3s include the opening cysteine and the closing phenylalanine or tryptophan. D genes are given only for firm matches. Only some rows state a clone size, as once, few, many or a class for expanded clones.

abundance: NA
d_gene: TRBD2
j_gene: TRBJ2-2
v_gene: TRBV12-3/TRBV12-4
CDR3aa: CASNLAGVITGELFF
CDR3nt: TGTGCCAGCAACCTAGCGGGAGTTATCACCGGGGAGCTGTTTTTT

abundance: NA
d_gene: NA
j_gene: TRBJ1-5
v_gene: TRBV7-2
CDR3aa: CASSLGSRGQPQHF
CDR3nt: TGTGCCAGCAGCTTAGGATCGCGAGGACAGCCCCAGCATTTT

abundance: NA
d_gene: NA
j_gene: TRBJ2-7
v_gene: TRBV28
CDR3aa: CASSLGGRSNHPYEQYF
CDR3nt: TGTGCCAGCAGTTTGGGGGGGCGCTCTAACCATCCCTACGAGCAGTACTTC

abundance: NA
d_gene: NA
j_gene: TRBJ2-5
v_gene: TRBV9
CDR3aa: CASSVVQMGTQYF
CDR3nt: TGTGCCAGCAGCGTAGTTCAAATGGGGACCCAGTACTTC

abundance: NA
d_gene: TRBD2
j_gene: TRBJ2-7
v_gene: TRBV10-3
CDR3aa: CAISVGEGYEQYF
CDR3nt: TGTGCCATCAGTGTAGGGGAGGGCTACGAGCAGTACTTC

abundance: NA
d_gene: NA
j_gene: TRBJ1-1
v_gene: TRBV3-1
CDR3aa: CASSQAPNTEAFF
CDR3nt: TGTGCCAGCAGCCAAGCCCCGAACACTGAAGCTTTCTTT

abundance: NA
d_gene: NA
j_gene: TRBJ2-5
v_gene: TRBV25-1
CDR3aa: CASRNNPQETQYF
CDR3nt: TGTGCCAGCAGGAATAATCCACAAGAGACCCAGTACTTC

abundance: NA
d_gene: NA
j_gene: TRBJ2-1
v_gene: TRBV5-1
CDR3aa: CASSLQGRSYNEQFF
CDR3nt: TGCGCCAGCAGCTTGCAGGGGCGCTCCTACAATGAGCAGTTCTTC

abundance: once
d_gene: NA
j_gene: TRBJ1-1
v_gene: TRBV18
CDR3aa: CASSPQQSEAFF
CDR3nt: TGTGCCAGCTCACCCCAACAGAGTGAAGCTTTCTTT

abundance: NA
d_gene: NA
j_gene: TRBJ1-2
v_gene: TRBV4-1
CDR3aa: CASSLQGGYGYTF
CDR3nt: TGCGCCAGCAGCCTGCAGGGAGGGTATGGCTACACCTTC

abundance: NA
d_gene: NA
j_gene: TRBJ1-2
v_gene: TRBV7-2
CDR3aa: CASSPDTGKDYGYTF
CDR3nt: TGTGCCAGCAGCCCGGATACAGGGAAAGACTATGGCTACACCTTC

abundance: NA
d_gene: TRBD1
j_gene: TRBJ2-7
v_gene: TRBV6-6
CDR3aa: CASSMGQGNYEQYF
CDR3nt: TGTGCCAGCAGTATGGGACAGGGGAACTACGAGCAGTACTTC

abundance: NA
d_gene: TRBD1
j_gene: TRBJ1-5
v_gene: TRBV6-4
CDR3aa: CASSVDRDQPQHF
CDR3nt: TGTGCCAGCAGTGTCGACAGGGATCAGCCCCAGCATTTT

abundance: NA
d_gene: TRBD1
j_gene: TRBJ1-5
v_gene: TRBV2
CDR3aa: CASSVETGFQPQHF
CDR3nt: TGTGCCAGCAGTGTGGAGACAGGGTTTCAGCCCCAGCATTTT

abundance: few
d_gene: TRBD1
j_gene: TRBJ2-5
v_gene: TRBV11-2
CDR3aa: CASTSNGQGRKTQYF
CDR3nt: TGTGCCAGCACGTCAAATGGACAGGGCCGGAAGACCCAGTACTTC

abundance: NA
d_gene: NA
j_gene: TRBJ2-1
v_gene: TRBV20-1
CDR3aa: CSARVTPNNEQFF
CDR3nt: TGCAGTGCTAGAGTAACACCCAACAATGAGCAGTTCTTC

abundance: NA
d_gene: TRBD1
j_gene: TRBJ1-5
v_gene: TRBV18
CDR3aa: CASSPRGQGNQPQHF
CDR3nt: TGTGCCAGCTCACCACGCGGACAGGGAAATCAGCCCCAGCATTTT

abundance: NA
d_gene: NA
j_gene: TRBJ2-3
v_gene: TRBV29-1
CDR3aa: CSVVPPERATDTQYF
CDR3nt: TGCAGCGTTGTCCCCCCCGAGCGGGCCACAGATACGCAGTATTTT

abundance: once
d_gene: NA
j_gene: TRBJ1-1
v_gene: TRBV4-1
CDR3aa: CASSQGTSRSEAFF
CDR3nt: TGCGCCAGCAGCCAAGGTACCAGCCGGAGTGAAGCTTTCTTT

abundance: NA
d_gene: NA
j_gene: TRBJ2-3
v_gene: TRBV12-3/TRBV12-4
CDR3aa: CASSYGRQQGDTQYF
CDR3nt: TGTGCCAGCAGCTACGGACGGCAGCAAGGGGATACGCAGTATTTT

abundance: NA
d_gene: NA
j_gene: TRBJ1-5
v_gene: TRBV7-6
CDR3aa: CASSAEEGFNQPQHF
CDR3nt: TGTGCCAGCAGCGCCGAAGAAGGGTTCAATCAGCCCCAGCATTTT

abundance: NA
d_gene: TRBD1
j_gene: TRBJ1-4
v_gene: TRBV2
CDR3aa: CASGDSGTGIVKLFF
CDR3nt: TGTGCCAGCGGCGACTCCGGGACAGGGATCGTAAAACTGTTTTTT

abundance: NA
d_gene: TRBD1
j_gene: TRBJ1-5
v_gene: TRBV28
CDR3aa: CASSSQYRGNQPQHF
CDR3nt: TGTGCCAGCAGCTCCCAGTACAGGGGAAATCAGCCCCAGCATTTT

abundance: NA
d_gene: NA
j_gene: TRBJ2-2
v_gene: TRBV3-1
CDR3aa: CASSQRPEGNTGELFF
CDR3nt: TGTGCCAGCAGTCAACGCCCCGAGGGCAACACCGGGGAGCTGTTTTTT

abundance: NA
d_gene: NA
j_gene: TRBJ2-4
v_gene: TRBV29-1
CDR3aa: CSVEGQMNKNIQYF
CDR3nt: TGCAGCGTTGAAGGACAGATGAACAAAAACATTCAGTACTTC

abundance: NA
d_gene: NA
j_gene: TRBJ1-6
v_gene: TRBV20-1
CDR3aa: CSARSQGTNSPLHF
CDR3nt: TGCAGTGCTAGGTCGCAGGGGACTAATTCACCCCTCCACTTT

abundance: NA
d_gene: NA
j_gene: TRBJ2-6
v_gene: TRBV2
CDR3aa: CASSEALVKGWANVLTF
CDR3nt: TGTGCCAGCAGTGAAGCGCTAGTGAAGGGCTGGGCCAACGTCCTGACTTTC

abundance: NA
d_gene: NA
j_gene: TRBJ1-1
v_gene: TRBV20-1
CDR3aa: CSIPRAFF
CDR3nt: TGCAGTATCCCTCGGGCTTTCTTT

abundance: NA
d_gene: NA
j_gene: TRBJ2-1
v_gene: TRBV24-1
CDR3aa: CATSSAYNEQFF
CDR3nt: TGTGCCACCAGTTCCGCTTACAATGAGCAGTTCTTC

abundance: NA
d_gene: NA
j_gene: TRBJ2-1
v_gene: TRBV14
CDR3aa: CASSQDTTYNEQFF
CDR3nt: TGTGCCAGCAGCCAAGATACGACCTACAATGAGCAGTTCTTC

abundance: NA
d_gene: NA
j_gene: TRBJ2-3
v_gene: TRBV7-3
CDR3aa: CASSGPQDTQYF
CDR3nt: TGTGCCAGCAGCGGCCCCCAAGATACGCAGTATTTT

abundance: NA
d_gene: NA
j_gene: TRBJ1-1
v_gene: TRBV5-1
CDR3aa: CASRHRDGNTEAFF
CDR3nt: TGCGCCAGCAGACACAGGGACGGCAACACTGAAGCTTTCTTT

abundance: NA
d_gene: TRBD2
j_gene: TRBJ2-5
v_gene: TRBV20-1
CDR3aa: CSARGLEKETQYF
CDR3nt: TGCAGTGCTAGGGGACTAGAGAAAGAGACCCAGTACTTC

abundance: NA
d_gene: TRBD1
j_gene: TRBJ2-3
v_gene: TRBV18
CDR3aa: CASSLRTGDGTDTQYF
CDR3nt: TGTGCCAGCTCACTCCGGACAGGGGACGGCACAGATACGCAGTATTTT

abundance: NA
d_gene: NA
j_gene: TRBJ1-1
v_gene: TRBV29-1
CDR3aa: CSVDPSGLAFF
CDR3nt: TGCAGCGTTGACCCGTCAGGGCTCGCTTTCTTT

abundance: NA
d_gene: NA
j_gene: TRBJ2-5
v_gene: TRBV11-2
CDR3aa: CASRSGRLETQYF
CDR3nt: TGTGCCAGCAGATCAGGGAGGTTGGAGACCCAGTACTTC

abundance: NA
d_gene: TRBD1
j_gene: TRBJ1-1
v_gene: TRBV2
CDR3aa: CAYNYRGNTEAFF
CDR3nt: TGTGCCTACAACTACAGGGGAAACACAGAAGCTTTCTTT

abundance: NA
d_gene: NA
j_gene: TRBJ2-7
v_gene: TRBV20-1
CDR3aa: CSARGQALSSYEQYF
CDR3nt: TGCAGTGCTAGAGGTCAGGCGCTGAGCTCCTACGAGCAGTACTTC

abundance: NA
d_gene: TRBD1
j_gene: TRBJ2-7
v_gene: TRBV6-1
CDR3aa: CASARGTGDVEQYF
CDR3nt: TGTGCCAGCGCCCGTGGGACAGGGGACGTCGAGCAGTACTTC